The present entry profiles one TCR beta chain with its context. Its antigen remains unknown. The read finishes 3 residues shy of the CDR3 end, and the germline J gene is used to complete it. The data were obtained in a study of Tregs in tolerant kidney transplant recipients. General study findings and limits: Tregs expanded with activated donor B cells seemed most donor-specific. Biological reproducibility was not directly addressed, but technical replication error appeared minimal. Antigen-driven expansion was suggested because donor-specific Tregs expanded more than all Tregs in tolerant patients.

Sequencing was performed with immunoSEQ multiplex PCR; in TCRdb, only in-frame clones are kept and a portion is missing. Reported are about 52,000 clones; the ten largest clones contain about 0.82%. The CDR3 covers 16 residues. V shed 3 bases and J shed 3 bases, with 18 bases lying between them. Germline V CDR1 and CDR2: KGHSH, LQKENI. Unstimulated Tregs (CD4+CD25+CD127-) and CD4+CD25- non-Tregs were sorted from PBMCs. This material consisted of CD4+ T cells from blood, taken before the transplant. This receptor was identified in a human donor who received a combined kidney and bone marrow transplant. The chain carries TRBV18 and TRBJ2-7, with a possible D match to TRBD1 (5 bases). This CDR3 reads CASSPVGPDLFYEQYF. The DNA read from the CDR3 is TGTGCCAGCTCACCTGTGGGGCCCGATCTTTTCTACGAG.